This T cell receptor (beta chain) was recovered during a study of neurological immune-mediated disorders. Study-wide results and limits: The study found no CDR3 amino acid sequences shared by expanded clones across subjects, suggesting private repertoires in all groups. Patients with HTLV-1-associated myelopathy showed the most TCR clonal expansion. Those with multiple sclerosis showed the least, falling below healthy controls.

Comment on this clonotype: Its antigen is unknown.

The CDR3 consists of 13 residues. With 6 bases removed from V and 4 bases from J, the gap between germline ends came to 10 bases. Germline CDR1 reads LGHDT; CDR2 reads YNNKEL (reference sequence). Every sequencing run gave over 200 million TCR-beta sequences, taken from 15-18 subjects. Each CDR3 protein is one row after TCRdb ran MiXCR on the 5' RACE reads. The sample holds 100,000 or so distinct CDR3 sequences, 13% seen once. Time point in this sample: longitudinal time-point 2. The chain carries TRBV3-1 and TRBJ1-3, with D uncertain. The clonotype comes from a female donor with HTLV-1-associated myelopathy (HAM/TSP). The sample was PBMCs. In nucleotides, the CDR3 is TGTGCCAGCAGACCTGCCGTCGGAAACACCATATATTTT. Protein product: CASRPAVGNTIYF.